This entry describes one T cell receptor beta chain. Its specificity is unknown. This specimen belongs to a study of T cell responses to AZD1222 COVID-19 vaccine. Findings of the study overall: Baseline serology detected seropositivity in only five or six AZD1222 recipients. Only after the peak T cell response were repertoires sampled. Elevations in Spike-specific TCR breadth and depth followed administration of two AZD1222 doses.

Data came from immunoSEQ multiplex PCR; TCRdb stores just in-frame clones and leaves some out. The table includes some 150,000 clones, 88% detected once. Here the sequenced sample was peripheral blood, taken 28 days after the second dose of the MenACWY control vaccine. The TCR comes from an adult who received the MenACWY meningococcal vaccine as a control.

The CDR3 DNA reads TGCGCCAGCAGAGAACTGGGACTAGCGGGGGGCAATGAGCAGTTCTTC. This codes for CASRELGLAGGNEQFF. The chain is built from TRBV5-1 and TRBJ2-1; 15 bases are a match to TRBD2. The CDR3 contains 16 residues. CDR1 and CDR2 from the germline V gene are SGHRS and YFSETQ. With 5 bases clipped from V and 6 bases from J, the junction kept 6 bases outside the gene matches.